One sample yielded the 16 T cell receptor beta chains listed below, sequenced in a study of OX40 agonist ivuxolimab in advanced cancers. Library generation was performed with the immunoSEQ multiplex PCR assay. Drawn from immuneACCESS, this table holds only the in-frame rearrangements with V and J called that TCRdb kept. Clones are partly lost; checked studies trace under half to an unresolved V gene and leave the rest unexplained. The sample data list 25,000 to 30,000 clones, and roughly 84% of these were observed just once. The ten largest make up about a sixth of the sample. The input for sequencing was CD4+ or CD8+ T cells sorted from blood, taken in a trial of the OX40 agonist ivuxolimab. The receptors originated from an adult with an advanced solid tumor such as melanoma, head and neck, liver or kidney cancer.

The sample holds one count of this clone. The gene calls are TRBV19 and TRBJ2-5; the match to TRBD1 covers 8 bases. Matching the DNA end better, TRBJ2-7 makes the J call doubtful. This CDR3 has 13 residues. CDR1 is LNHDA and CDR2 is SQIVND in the germline V gene (reference sequence). The CDR3 DNA reads TGTGCCAGTAGTATCTCAGGGGGCAGCGAGCAGTACTTC. It is translated as CASSISGGSEQYF.

V and J are TRBV11-2 and TRBJ2-2, with D perhaps assigned TRBD1 or TRBD2 (5 bases each). V was shortened by 1 base and J by 3 bases, with 12 bases between the two germline ends. Per the germline V gene, CDR1 is SGHAT and CDR2 is FQNNGV. This CDR3 contains 16 residues. CDR3 DNA sequence: TGTGCCAGCAGCTTAGCGTGGGGGTGGGACACCGGGGAGCTGTTTTTT. This translates into CASSLAWGWDTGELFF. The whole variable domain, filled in from reference TRBV11-2 and TRBJ2-2, reads EAGVAQSPRYKIIEKRQSVAFWCNPISGHATLYWYQQILGQGPKLLIQFQNNGVVDDSQLPKDRFSAERLKGVDSTLKIQPAKLEDSAVYLCASSLAWGWDTGELFFGEGSRLTVL.

The rearrangement uses TRBV28 and TRBJ2-5, with 10 bases aligning to TRBD2. This CDR3 is 15 amino acids long. Germline V gene sequence: CDR1 MDHEN, CDR2 SYDVKM. The V gene end was trimmed by 8 bases and the J gene end by 3 bases; junction bases not matched to a gene: 9. The CDR3, as DNA: TGTGCCAGCTTCCCCCTAGCGGGGGCCAAAGAGACCCAGTACTTC. It translates to CASFPLAGAKETQYF.

The rearrangement links TRBV14 to TRBJ2-1, with TRBD1 as a possible D gene (5 bases). Germline values: CDR1 SGHDN, CDR2 FVKESK. Trimming shortened V by 1 base and J by 0 bases, and 16 bases separated the two germline ends. The length of the CDR3 is 18 residues. CDR3 protein: CASSQGPPGRFSYNEQFF. For the CDR3, the DNA is TGTGCCAGCAGCCAAGGCCCCCCAGGGCGCTTCTCCTACAATGAGCAGTTCTTC.

CDR3 protein: CASSSTVTLLDTQYF. In nucleotides, the CDR3 is TGCGCCAGCAGCTCGACGGTTACCCTTTTAGATACGCAGTATTTT. The genes are TRBV4-1 and TRBJ2-3; D gene uncertain. CDR1 is MGHRA, CDR2 YSYEKL, per germline. CDR3 length: 15 residues. V lost 5 bases and J lost 5, with 17 bases in between.

The V gene is TRBV11-2, the J gene TRBJ2-3, with TRBD2 matching over 12 bases. The CDR3 loop spans 19 amino acids. The V gene end was trimmed by 1 base and the J gene end by 4 bases; junction bases not matched to a gene: 12. Germline values: CDR1 SGHAT, CDR2 FQNNGV. This CDR3 is CASSLAHRRLAGEADTQYF. The CDR3 DNA follows: TGTGCCAGCAGCTTAGCCCACAGACGACTAGCGGGAGAGGCAGATACGCAGTATTTT.

The genes are TRBV15 and TRBJ1-1; D possibly corresponds to TRBD1 (5 bases). In germline, CDR1 is LNHNV, CDR2 YYDKDF (reference sequence). V shed 1 base and J shed 6 bases, with 9 bases lying between them. The CDR3 is made up of 13 amino acids. CDR3 region: CATSRGGYAEAFF. The CDR3 DNA sequence: TGTGCCACCAGCAGAGGGGGGTACGCTGAAGCTTTCTTT.

The CDR3 spells CAREQGETSSGNTIYF. In nucleotides, the CDR3 is TGTGCCAGAGAACAGGGGGAGACATCCTCTGGAAACACCATATATTTT. The chain joins TRBV21-1 to TRBJ1-3; the table's D gene call, TRBD1, was not cross checked with the DNA. TRBV21-1 is a known pseudogene. The CDR3 contains 16 residues.

The rearrangement links TRBV27 to TRBJ2-1; D remains ambiguous. The CDR3 extends over 13 amino acids. The V end lost 3 bases, the J end lost 6 bases, and 9 bases lay between the germline ends. The V gene's germline CDR1 is MNHEY and CDR2 SMNVEV (reference sequence). DNA for the CDR3: TGTGCCAGCAGTTTTTTTGCTGGCAATGAGCAGTTCTTC. This codes for CASSFFAGNEQFF.

The chain is built from TRBV5-1 and TRBJ1-1; D is perhaps TRBD1 (6 bases). Trimming took 5 bases from V and 3 from J, leaving 23 bases between them. The CDR3 has 17 residues. CDR1 and CDR2 from the germline V gene are SGHRS and YFSETQ. CDR3 sequence reads: CASSWAGDLISYTEAFF. CDR3 bases: TGCGCCAGCAGTTGGGCAGGGGATTTAATTTCTTACACTGAAGCTTTCTTT.

The rearrangement joins TRBV13 to TRBJ2-1; 11 bases align to TRBD2. Germline-derived CDR1 and CDR2 are PRHDT and FYEKMQ (reference sequence). J lost 9 bases, V lost 7 bases, and 8 bases had no gene match. There are 14 residues in the CDR3. The CDR3 here is CASNPRLAGSEQFF. CDR3 DNA sequence: TGTGCCAGCAACCCCCGACTAGCGGGAAGTGAGCAGTTCTTC.

This clone was detected a few times. At one of its ends the junction is not consistent with the germline gene, which may arise from a read error. The genes are TRBV13 and TRBJ1-6; D possibly corresponds to TRBD1 (5 bases). Per the germline V gene, CDR1 is PRHDT and CDR2 is FYEKMQ (reference sequence). The length of the CDR3 is 15 residues. The CDR3, as DNA: TGTGCCAGCAGCCTAGGGGCAGGATATAATTCACCCCTCCACTTT. It translates to CASSLGAGYNSPLHF.

The chain couples TRBV5-1 to TRBJ2-3; 8 bases are shared with TRBD2. The J segment lost 0 bases and the V segment lost 6 bases, leaving 9 bases of the junction unmatched. The germline V gene encodes CDR1 SGHRS and CDR2 YFSETQ. The CDR3 is 16 amino acids. CDR3 region: CASMFSGVRSTDTQYF. The CDR3 DNA sequence: TGCGCCAGCATGTTTAGCGGGGTCCGAAGCACAGATACGCAGTATTTT.

This chain uses TRBV7-9 with TRBJ2-5; 14 bases are a match to TRBD2. The CDR3 is made up of 18 amino acids. V lost 3 bases, J lost 6 bases, and 12 bases stayed unmatched. Looked up from germline, CDR1 is SEHNR and CDR2 is FQNEAQ (reference sequence). The CDR3 coding sequence is TGTGCCAGCAGCTTCCCGACTAGCGGGGGGGCCGAGGTTAAGACCCAGTACTTC. It yields the protein CASSFPTSGGAEVKTQYF.

The CDR3 bases are TGTGCCAGCAGTTCCGGGGACGGCACTGAAGCTTTCTTT. It encodes CASSSGDGTEAFF. This chain joins TRBV6-5 and TRBJ1-1; a weak D match, TRBD1 (5 bases). Trimming took off 4 bases at V and 4 bases at J, with 10 bases between the two ends. Looked up from germline, CDR1 is MNHEY and CDR2 is SVGAGI. CDR3 size: 13 residues.

CDR3 residues: CASSLWTDLGEQYF. CDR3 DNA sequence: TGTGCCAGCAGTTTGTGGACGGATCTGGGCGAGCAGTACTTC. The V and J genes are TRBV28 and TRBJ2-7; D is unresolved. This CDR3 has 14 amino acids. In germline, CDR1 is MDHEN, CDR2 SYDVKM. Trimming left V 3 bases short and J 6 bases short, with 15 bases between.